Listed below are T cell receptor beta chains from one sample, sequenced in a study of cytomegalovirus exposure and HLA in healthy donors. TCRdb's copy holds only in-frame clones and misses some; the assay was immunoSEQ multiplex PCR. In the table there are 150,000 to 200,000 clones, 79% of which are singletons. Sequences were obtained from PBMCs. The receptors shown here come from a woman aged 45-65 years in good health and CMV-seronegative. Both conserved end residues are part of each CDR3. The D gene is left open where the match is weak. Size is stated for part of the rows, as once, few or many counts, or as a class when the clone is expanded.

>.|TRBJ1-1|TRBV6-5|TRBD1
TGTGCCAGCAGTGGTGGGACAGGGCACACTGAAGCTTTCTTT
CASSGGTGHTEAFF
>few|TRBJ1-2|TRBV5-1|.
TGCGCCAGCAGGTCGTCGGGGTATGGCTACACCTTC
CASRSSGYGYTF
>.|TRBJ2-3|TRBV13|TRBD2
TGTGCCAGCAGCCCCGGACTAGCGGGGTTCTCTCGCACAGATACGCAGTATTTT
CASSPGLAGFSRTDTQYF
>few|TRBJ1-1|TRBV4-3|TRBD1
TGCGCCAGCAGCCAAGATAGAGGGACAGTGAACACTGAAGCTTTCTTT
CASSQDRGTVNTEAFF
>.|TRBJ2-1|TRBV30|.
TGTGCCTCCGGAGGGACGGGCTCCTACAATGAGCAGTTCTTC
CASGGTGSYNEQFF
>once|TRBJ1-1|TRBV19|TRBD1
TGTGCCAGTAGTCCCCGGGACAGGGGGCGTCCCGAAGCTTTCTTT
CASSPRDRGRPEAFF
>.|TRBJ1-4|TRBV6-1|TRBD1
TGTGCCAGCACCTCACCGGGACAGGGAAATGAAAAACTGTTTTTT
CASTSPGQGNEKLFF
>.|TRBJ1-3|TRBV11-2|.
TGTGCCAGCAGCCCAGGGATTCTGGAAAGGGATTCTGGAAACACCATATATTTT
CASSPGILERDSGNTIYF
>few|TRBJ1-1|TRBV2|TRBD1
TGTGCCAGCAGTGAGAAGGGGGCGGGGACTGAAGCTTTCTTT
CASSEKGAGTEAFF
>once|TRBJ1-3|TRBV10-3|TRBD1
TGTGCCATCAGTTTGGACAGGGCCGGAAACACCATATATTTT
CAISLDRAGNTIYF
>.|TRBJ1-1|TRBV11-1|.
TGTGCCAGCAGCCCCTGGGAGGGAGGGAAAAAGACTGAAGCTTTCTTT
CASSPWEGGKKTEAFF
>.|TRBJ2-7|TRBV28|.
TGTGCCACCTCCCGACAGGACTCCTACGAGCAGTACTTC
CATSRQDSYEQYF
>.|TRBJ2-3|TRBV5-1|.
TGCGCCAGCAGCTTGGAAGGGGGTAGGGATACGCAGTATTTT
CASSLEGGRDTQYF
>.|TRBJ2-1|TRBV27|TRBD2
TGTGCCAGTGGGACTACCTGGAACAATGAGCAGTTCTTC
CASGTTWNNEQFF
>.|TRBJ2-7|TRBV6-6|.
TGTGCCAGCAGCGGGGTCTACGAGCAGTACTTC
CASSGVYEQYF
>.|TRBJ1-3|TRBV6-6|.
TGTGCCAGCAGTTACGAGGGTGTCTCTGGAAACACCATATATTTT
CASSYEGVSGNTIYF
>.|TRBJ2-1|TRBV7-2|.
TGTGCCAGCAGCTTTCAGGGGAGCTCCTACAATGAGCAGTTCTTC
CASSFQGSSYNEQFF
>.|TRBJ1-5|TRBV29-1|.
TGCAGCGTAAGTGAGAATAGCAATCAGCCCCAGCATTTT
CSVSENSNQPQHF
>.|TRBJ1-5|TRBV7-2|.
TGTGCCAGCAGCTTGGGGGGGGCCTATAGCAATCAGCCTCAGCATTTT
CASSLGGAYSNQPQHF
>few|TRBJ2-3|TRBV5-1|.
TGCGCCAGCAGCTTGAGGACATCCACAGATACGCAGTATTTT
CASSLRTSTDTQYF
>.|TRBJ1-6|TRBV30|.
TGTGCCTGGAGTGTCGGGGGAGTAAATTCACCCCTCCACTTT
CAWSVGGVNSPLHF
>.|TRBJ2-5|TRBV11-2|TRBD2
TGTGCCAGCAGCCTAAGCGGGGGGGTTCAAGAGACCCAGTACTTC
CASSLSGGVQETQYF
>.|TRBJ2-5|TRBV7-2|.
TGTGCCAGCAGCCGAGGACTACCTACTTACCAAGAGACCCAGTACTTC
CASSRGLPTYQETQYF
>.|TRBJ2-5|TRBV19|TRBD1
TGTGCCAGTAGTAGGGACAGGGGAGCGGGAGAGACCCAGTACTTC
CASSRDRGAGETQYF
>.|TRBJ1-4|TRBV5-4|TRBD1
TGTGCCAGCAGCTTTGCCGGGACAGGGGCTAATGAAAAACTGTTTTTT
CASSFAGTGANEKLFF
>.|TRBJ2-7|TRBV11-2|TRBD1
TGTGCCAGCAGCCCTGGTTGGACAGGGAGTTCCGAGCAGTACTTC
CASSPGWTGSSEQYF
>.|TRBJ2-7|TRBV6-5|TRBD1
TGTGCCAGCAGTTGGACAGGCGATTACTACGAGCAGTACTTC
CASSWTGDYYEQYF
>.|TRBJ2-1|TRBV10-2|.
TGCGCCAGCACCGCCGGCGGCCAAACTTCGTACAATGAGCAGTTCTTC
CASTAGGQTSYNEQFF
>.|TRBJ1-2|TRBV5-1|.
TGCGCCAGCAGCTTGAACCCCTCAGACAGTCCCTATGGCTACACCTTC
CASSLNPSDSPYGYTF
>.|TRBJ2-5|TRBV2|.
TGTGCCAGCAGTGACAGATCGTACCAAGAGACCCAGTACTTC
CASSDRSYQETQYF
>.|TRBJ2-1|TRBV11-2|.
TGTGCCAGCAGCTTCACAGGACATGAGCAGTTCTTC
CASSFTGHEQFF